This T cell receptor beta chain was documented in a study of response to subunit inactivated influenza vaccine. Germline CDR1 and CDR2: SGHTA and FQGNSA. With V trimmed by 8 bases and J by 1 base, 16 bases remained unmatched. The CDR3 consists of 17 residues. Using its own MiXCR run on the RT-PCR reads, TCRdb lists one record per CDR3 protein. Of roughly 540,000 distinct CDR3 sequences listed, under 25% are singletons. This clonotype came up a few times. These data are also associated with another study on T cells expressing NK-cell markers. From that study: With UMIs, 5'RACE template switching was used to make TCR beta cDNA.

The receptor was derived from a man in his forties or fifties who received an inactivated influenza vaccine. Sequenced material: CD4+ T cells sorted from PBMCs, taken less than 13 days after vaccination. The chain links TRBV7-2 to TRBJ2-7; 8 bases line up with TRBD2. The CDR3 region is CASGTTSGRGVSYEQYF. The CDR3 DNA follows: TGTGCCAGCGGAACAACCTCGGGGCGGGGGGTTTCCTACGAGCAGTACTTC.